This TCR beta chain is drawn from a study of control samples from healthy donors and cancer patients. Some clones are missing from TCRdb's copy, which holds only in-frame ones; the method was immunoSEQ multiplex PCR. The repertoire consists of around 93,000 clones, with around 90% occurring once and the leading ten covering 14%. This CDR3 has 15 amino acids. Germline lookup yields CDR1 SGHDT and CDR2 YYEEEE. With 3 bases clipped from V and 3 bases from J, the junction kept 3 bases outside the gene matches. The chain combines TRBV5-6 with TRBJ2-3; 11 bases align to TRBD2. The sequence was collected from a man aged 25 to 45 in good health. The sequencing sample was made of blood. DNA of the CDR3: TGTGCCAGCAGCTGGGCTAGCGGGAGGACAGATACGCAGTATTTT. Translating gives CASSWASGRTDTQYF. The variable domain in full, completed from reference TRBV5-6 and TRBJ2-3, reads DAGVTQSPTHLIKTRGQQVTLRCSPKSGHDTVSWYQQALGQGPQFIFQYYEEEERQRGNFPDRFSGHQFPNYSSELNVNALLLGDSALYLCASSWASGRTDTQYFGPGTRLTVL.